This T cell receptor beta chain derives from a study of radiation and T cells in renal cell carcinoma. TCRdb keeps only in-frame clones here, not all; method: immunoSEQ multiplex PCR. The sample consists of roughly 90,000 clones, over 80% of them appearing once. As for this clone: The antigen remains unidentified.

Specified time point: blood 4 weeks post-SBRT, at nephrectomy. As for treatment: 15 Gy SBRT to primary tumor, nephrectomy 4 weeks later. Nephrectomy followed 15 Gy stereotactic body radiation by 4 weeks. The J segment lost 5 bases and the V segment lost 0 bases, leaving 10 bases of the junction unmatched. Germline V gene sequence: CDR1 SGDLS, CDR2 YYNGEE. This CDR3 is 16 amino acids long. Study findings and constraints: No pretreatment tumor biopsies were available for baseline clonotypes. Top tumor clonotypes rose in blood 2 weeks post-radiation, then contracted.

Sample: blood, taken from a patient whose treatment included radiotherapy and nephrectomy. The chain combines TRBV9 with TRBJ2-5; TRBD2 matches 7 bases. The clonotype originates from a man aged 45-65 years with renal cell carcinoma. For the CDR3, the DNA is TGTGCCAGCAGCGTAGGAGTCCCCGGGGGGAGGGAGACCCAGTACTTC. Amino acid sequence: CASSVGVPGGRETQYF.